Below, 32 T cell receptor beta chains from the same sample are listed, as sequenced in a study of blood T cell repertoires in COVID-19. Generated by immunoSEQ multiplex PCR, the TCRdb table keeps only in-frame clones and is missing some. This table has 100,000 or so clones, around 94% appearing once. The sample taken for sequencing was peripheral blood. The receptors were sampled from a man aged 45-65 years with active COVID-19.

This clone is a singleton in its sample. V and J are TRBV5-4 and TRBJ2-3; 11 nucleotides line up with TRBD2. The CDR3 loop spans 18 amino acids. Looked up from germline, CDR1 is SGHNT and CDR2 is YYREEE (reference sequence). V trimming: 3 bases; J trimming: 2 bases; junction bases outside the gene matches: 11. The CDR3 nucleotides are TGTGCCAGCAGCTCGGGAGGCGGGACTAGCGGTTTCACAGATACGCAGTATTTT. As protein: CASSSGGGTSGFTDTQYF.

The V and J genes are TRBV5-6 and TRBJ2-5; TRBD1 agrees at 10 bases. V shed 3 bases and J 5 bases; nucleotides not matched to a gene: 13. The germline gives CDR1 SGHDT, CDR2 YYEEEE. This CDR3 is built from 17 residues. The CDR3 bases are TGTGCCAGCAGCTGGGGGTCAGACAGGGGGCCTCAGGAGACCCAGTACTTC. This encodes CASSWGSDRGPQETQYF. Drawing the rest from reference TRBV5-6 and TRBJ2-5, the complete variable domain is DAGVTQSPTHLIKTRGQQVTLRCSPKSGHDTVSWYQQALGQGPQFIFQYYEEEERQRGNFPDRFSGHQFPNYSSELNVNALLLGDSALYLCASSWGSDRGPQETQYFGPGTRLLVL.

The chain carries TRBV29-1 and TRBJ2-5, with 11 positions matching TRBD1. Germline CDR1 reads SQVTM; CDR2 reads ANQGSEA. The trim removed 3 bases at V and 4 bases at J, leaving 1 base unmatched. The CDR3 consists of 13 residues. CDR3 residues: CSVEGTGGETQYF. The DNA for the CDR3 is TGCAGCGTTGAGGGGACAGGGGGAGAGACCCAGTACTTC.

V usage is TRBV6-5 and J usage is TRBJ1-2; weak D call: TRBD1 (5 bases). The CDR3 runs to 11 residues. Between the trimmed V and J ends, which lost 6 bases and 8 bases, there was a span of 10 bases. Looked up from germline, CDR1 is MNHEY and CDR2 is SVGAGI. The CDR3 region is CASRGRRGYTF. DNA of the CDR3: TGTGCCAGCAGGGGGCGTCGGGGCTACACCTTC.

The chain has TRBV30 and TRBJ1-5; D is possibly TRBD1 (5 bases). CDR3 length: 15 residues. Germline V gene lookup returns CDR1 GTSNPN and CDR2 SVGIG (reference sequence). The ends were cut back, 0 bases at V and 1 base at J, with 10 bases in the middle. The chain's CDR3 is CAWSVRGISNQPQHF. The CDR3 DNA sequence: TGTGCCTGGAGTGTACGGGGGATAAGCAATCAGCCCCAGCATTTT.

This clone was seen once. The chain carries TRBV19 and TRBJ2-1, with 9 bases that match TRBD2. Trimming took 7 bases from V and 1 from J; bases not matched to a gene: 11. There are 17 residues in the CDR3. CDR1 and CDR2 from the germline V gene are LNHDA and SQIVND (reference sequence). The CDR3 region has the DNA TGTGCCAGTACCACACTGACTAGCGGAGGGTCCTACAATGAGCAGTTCTTC. Its translation: CASTTLTSGGSYNEQFF.

This clone was seen once. The J gene is TRBJ1-1, the V gene TRBV5-1; 7 bases line up with TRBD1. This CDR3 comprises 16 residues. The germline gives CDR1 SGHRS, CDR2 YFSETQ. Trimming removed 0 bases from V and 5 bases from J; junction bases left unmatched: 10. The CDR3 spells CASSLGQGEVRTEAFF. For the CDR3, the DNA is TGCGCCAGCAGCTTGGGACAGGGAGAGGTACGGACTGAAGCTTTCTTT.

This chain connects TRBV7-6 to TRBJ2-3, with TRBD1 matching over 9 bases. This CDR3 is built from 15 residues. Germline lookup yields CDR1 SGHVS and CDR2 FNYEAQ. With 3 bases clipped from V and 2 bases from J, the junction kept 3 bases outside the gene matches. CDR3 sequence: CASSFGTGTTDTQYF. The DNA for the CDR3 is TGTGCCAGCAGCTTCGGGACAGGGACCACAGATACGCAGTATTTT. Full variable domain (rest looked up from reference TRBV7-6 and TRBJ2-3): GAGVSQSPRYKVTKRGQDVALRCDPISGHVSLYWYRQALGQGPEFLTYFNYEAQQDKSGLPNDRFSAERPEGSISTLTIQRTEQRDSAMYRCASSFGTGTTDTQYFGPGTRLTVL.

V is TRBV2 and J is TRBJ2-1; D is unclear. The CDR3 totals 14 residues. Germline V CDR1 and CDR2: SNHLY, FYNNEI. V was trimmed by 4 bases and J by 0 bases, leaving 7 bases between them. CDR3 sequence: CASSGLASYNEQFF. CDR3 in DNA: TGTGCCAGCAGTGGACTCGCCTCCTACAATGAGCAGTTCTTC.

This chain joins TRBV6-6 and TRBJ2-1; the D gene is possibly TRBD2 (7 bases). The V end lost 2 bases, the J end lost 1 base, and 9 bases lay between the germline ends. This CDR3 is 15 amino acids long. The germline V gene encodes CDR1 MNHNY and CDR2 SVGAGI (reference sequence). CDR3 DNA: TGTGCCAGCAGTTACAGCGGGACATCCTACAATGAGCAGTTCTTC. It encodes CASSYSGTSYNEQFF.

The rearrangement uses TRBV5-1 and TRBJ1-4; D unresolved. Trimming stripped 5 bases from V and 4 bases from J, with 12 bases between. Germline values: CDR1 SGHRS, CDR2 YFSETQ. This CDR3 contains 14 residues. This chain's CDR3 is CASRGESLNEKLFF. DNA of the CDR3: TGCGCCAGCAGAGGAGAGTCCCTTAATGAAAAACTGTTTTTT.

The count of this clone is one. The chain's CDR3 is CASSLKQGLGNTEAFF. The DNA for the CDR3 is TGCGCCAGCAGCTTGAAACAGGGGTTAGGGAACACTGAAGCTTTCTTT. The chain recombines TRBV5-1 with TRBJ1-1; 7 bases line up with TRBD1. This CDR3 region has 16 residues. Germline values: CDR1 SGHRS, CDR2 YFSETQ. V lost 1 base, J lost 1 base, and 7 bases stayed unmatched.

This chain joins TRBV14 and TRBJ2-1; the D is unclear. Germline CDR1 and CDR2: SGHDN and FVKESK. V was cut by 4 bases and J by 2 bases, with 9 bases left in between. The CDR3 is made up of 14 amino acids. The chain's CDR3 is CASSLHGPYNEQFF. CDR3 in DNA: TGTGCCAGCAGCCTCCATGGGCCCTACAATGAGCAGTTCTTC. The variable domain in full, completed from reference TRBV14 and TRBJ2-1, reads EAGVTQFPSHSVIEKGQTVTLRCDPISGHDNLYWYRRVMGKEIKFLLHFVKESKQDESGMPNNRFLAERTGGTYSTLKVQPAELEDSGVYFCASSLHGPYNEQFFGPGTRLTVL.

The gene calls are TRBV18 and TRBJ1-1; D is possibly TRBD1 (5 bases). Germline-derived CDR1 and CDR2 are KGHSH and LQKENI. Between the trimmed V and J ends, which lost 3 bases and 0 bases, there was a span of 11 bases. The CDR3 has 15 amino acids. DNA of the CDR3: TGTGCCAGCTCACCCCAGGACACCATGAACACTGAAGCTTTCTTT. It yields the protein CASSPQDTMNTEAFF.

Here the CDR3 DNA reads TGTGCCAGCAACCTAGCGGGAGTAGATGAGCAGTTCTTC. Translated, it gives CASNLAGVDEQFF. The V gene is TRBV6-5, the J gene TRBJ2-1; 10 nucleotides match TRBD2. CDR3 length: 13 amino acids. With 7 bases clipped from V and 8 bases from J, the junction kept 5 bases outside the gene matches. Germline V gene sequence: CDR1 MNHEY, CDR2 SVGAGI.

The CDR3 reads CASSGQGSVNTEAFF. DNA for the CDR3: TGCGCCAGCAGCGGTCAGGGGTCGGTGAACACTGAAGCTTTCTTT. V gene TRBV5-1 combines with J gene TRBJ1-1; TRBD1 is a possible D gene (6 bases). Trimming shortened V by 4 bases and J by 0 bases, and 13 bases separated the two germline ends. Per germline, CDR1 SGHRS and CDR2 YFSETQ. The CDR3 loop spans 15 amino acids.

The V call is TRBV5-1, the J call TRBJ2-7, with 12 bases lining up with TRBD2. The CDR3 totals 17 residues. CDR1 SGHRS and CDR2 YFSETQ come from the germline V gene. Trimming cost V 4 bases and J 2 bases; bases outside gene matches: 10. The CDR3 DNA is TGCGCCAGCAGCCCGAGGTGGACTAGCGGGACAGCCTACGAGCAGTACTTC. This encodes CASSPRWTSGTAYEQYF.

In this sample, this clone turned up once. CDR3 loop: CASSRRQGTDHNEQFF. The CDR3 DNA sequence: TGTGCCAGCAGCAGGCGACAGGGTACTGACCACAATGAGCAGTTCTTC. The chain links TRBV11-3 to TRBJ2-1; 7 nucleotides match TRBD1. The CDR3 has 16 amino acids. Germline values: CDR1 SGHNT, CDR2 YENEEA. The junction had 12 bases not matched to a gene; V was cut back by 5 bases and J by 5 bases. The full variable domain, with the rest looked up from reference TRBV11-3 and TRBJ2-1, is EAGVVQSPRYKIIEKKQPVAFWCNPISGHNTLYWYLQNLGQGPELLIRYENEEAVDDSQLPKDRFSAERLKGVDSTLKIQPAELGDSAVYLCASSRRQGTDHNEQFFGPGTRLTVL.

J is TRBJ1-1 and V is TRBV28; 8 positions match TRBD1. Germline assignment: CDR1 MDHEN and CDR2 SYDVKM. CDR3 length equals 14 residues. V lost 4 bases and J lost 1; bases outside the gene matches: 2. The CDR3: CASSSGQENTEAFF. The CDR3 bases are TGTGCCAGCAGTTCGGGACAGGAGAACACTGAAGCTTTCTTT. Based on the CDR3 plus reference TRBV28 and TRBJ1-1, the full variable domain is DVKVTQSSRYLVKRTGEKVFLECVQDMDHENMFWYRQDPGLGLRLIYFSYDVKMKEKGDIPEGYSVSREKKERFSLILESASTNQTSMYLCASSSGQENTEAFFGQGTRLTVV.

Only one count was recorded for this clone. This sequence joins TRBV6-6 and TRBJ1-1; D is possibly TRBD1 (6 bases). V was pared by 5 bases and J by 5 bases, with 21 bases between. The CDR3 sequence is 16 residues long. The germline V gene encodes CDR1 MNHNY and CDR2 SVGAGI (reference sequence). The CDR3 is CASSIPTGQGRTEAFF. The CDR3 region has the DNA TGTGCCAGCAGTATCCCTACCGGCCAGGGGCGGACTGAAGCTTTCTTT.

The chain has TRBV11-2 and TRBJ2-1, with TRBD2 matching 15 bases. The CDR3 has 18 residues. J was trimmed by 0 bases and V by 6 bases; bases with no gene match: 6. Looked up from germline, CDR1 is SGHAT and CDR2 is FQNNGV. CDR3 loop: CASRGTSGRTRSYNEQFF. Written as DNA, the CDR3 is TGTGCCAGCAGAGGGACTAGCGGGAGGACCCGCTCCTACAATGAGCAGTTCTTC.

This clone was counted once. The chain carries TRBV15 and TRBJ1-1; D perhaps matches TRBD1 (5 bases). V was clipped by 0 bases and J by 8 bases, with 10 bases between them. This CDR3 region has 13 residues. Germline assignment: CDR1 LNHNV and CDR2 YYDKDF (reference sequence). CDR3 sequence: CATSRDQAGEAFF. In DNA, the CDR3 is TGTGCCACCAGCAGAGATCAGGCAGGGGAAGCTTTCTTT.

The V call is TRBV5-1, the J call TRBJ2-1, with 11 bases identical to TRBD2. CDR3 size: 14 residues. CDR1 SGHRS and CDR2 YFSETQ come from the germline V gene. The junction had 3 bases not matched to a gene; V was cut back by 6 bases and J by 4 bases. The CDR3 nucleotides are TGCGCCAGCAAAGGGACTAGCGGTTACAATGAGCAGTTCTTC. It encodes CASKGTSGYNEQFF.

The chain is built from TRBV5-6 and TRBJ2-3; no definite D call. Trimming shortened V by 0 bases and J by 0 bases, and 8 bases separated the two germline ends. In germline, CDR1 is SGHDT, CDR2 YYEEEE. The CDR3 length is 15 residues. Here the CDR3 DNA reads TGTGCCAGCAGCTTGGTGGTCGGGAGCACAGATACGCAGTATTTT. Protein sequence: CASSLVVGSTDTQYF.

The rearrangement links TRBV28 to TRBJ1-6; no firm D call. Trimming took 7 bases from V and 4 from J, leaving 11 bases between them. The CDR3 consists of 14 residues. From germline, CDR1 is MDHEN and CDR2 SYDVKM. CDR3 nucleotides: TGTGCCAGCAAGGAAAGAGGGTATAATTCACCCCTCCACTTT. Its translation: CASKERGYNSPLHF.

The V gene is TRBV7-3, the J gene TRBJ2-1, with D uncertain. Germline values: CDR1 SGHTA, CDR2 FQGTGA. V lost 3 bases and J 5 bases, leaving 11 bases between the germline ends. The CDR3 is 14 residues long. CDR3 region: CASSLNGQNNEQFF. In nucleotides, the CDR3 is TGTGCCAGCAGCTTGAATGGCCAAAACAATGAGCAGTTCTTC.

The chain joins TRBV11-3 to TRBJ2-3; possible D gene TRBD2, 6 bases. This CDR3 is 15 amino acids long. The V gene's germline CDR1 is SGHNT and CDR2 YENEEA. Trimming took off 4 bases at V and 5 bases at J, with 16 bases between the two ends. Here the CDR3 reads CASSSGGSGGDTQYF. CDR3 nucleotide sequence: TGTGCCAGCAGCTCCGGTGGTAGCGGCGGAGATACGCAGTATTTT.

This sequence joins TRBV28 and TRBJ2-1; TRBD2 matches 8 bases. V was pared by 6 bases and J by 3 bases, with 10 bases of the junction left unmatched. Germline CDR1 MDHEN, CDR2 SYDVKM. The CDR3 has 16 amino acids. The CDR3 region has the DNA TGTGCCAGCAGCCGAACGGCTAGCGGGTTCTACAATGAGCAGTTCTTC. Translating it yields CASSRTASGFYNEQFF.

The J gene is TRBJ2-7, the V gene TRBV28, with D possibly being TRBD1 (6 bases). V lost 7 bases, J lost 3 bases, and 13 bases lay in between. The CDR3 length is 13 residues. Germline V gene lookup returns CDR1 MDHEN and CDR2 SYDVKM. This CDR3 reads CASIGDKNYEQYF. DNA of the CDR3: TGTGCCAGCATTGGGGACAAGAACTACGAGCAGTACTTC.

The chain carries TRBV7-9 and TRBJ1-1; 7 bases map to TRBD1. The germline gives CDR1 SEHNR, CDR2 FQNEAQ (reference sequence). V dropped 5 bases and J dropped 0; count of bases not matched to a gene: 9. The CDR3 is 16 residues long. The CDR3 sequence: CASSDRQGVMNTEAFF. The CDR3 DNA reads TGTGCCAGCAGCGACAGACAGGGAGTAATGAACACTGAAGCTTTCTTT.

The chain has TRBV6-2 or TRBV6-3 and TRBJ2-4; 9 bases are shared with TRBD1. V lost 3 bases, J lost 0 bases, and 12 bases stayed unmatched. CDR1 and CDR2 (germline): MNHEY, SVGEGT. The CDR3 is made up of 19 amino acids. The CDR3 protein is CASSYEGDRVKLAKNIQYF. CDR3 DNA: TGTGCCAGCAGTTATGAGGGGGACAGGGTCAAACTAGCCAAAAACATTCAGTACTTC.

The chain joins TRBV28 to TRBJ2-5; 8 nucleotides match TRBD2. Trimming removed 1 base from V and 4 bases from J; junction bases left unmatched: 2. The CDR3 runs 14 residues. CDR1 is MDHEN and CDR2 is SYDVKM in the germline V gene. The CDR3 loop is CASSLSLAGETQYF. The CDR3 DNA reads TGTGCCAGCAGTTTATCGCTAGCGGGAGAGACCCAGTACTTC.